These T cell receptor beta chains were read from a single sample in a study of blood T cell repertoires in COVID-19. The data were produced by immunoSEQ multiplex PCR, yet TCRdb's version contains in-frame clones alone and is incomplete. The sample yields approximately 300,000 clones, about 85% seen once. The sample taken for sequencing was peripheral blood. These receptors came from a human donor with COVID-19, enrolled during active disease. The donor label of this sample is uncertain. Each CDR3 is given with its conserved first and last residue. D genes are given only for firm matches. Clone size is shown for a subset of rows, as once, few, many or a class of expanded clone.

>TRBV4-3|.|.|TRBJ1-1
TGCGCCAGCAGCCAAGATGTGGGCTGGAACACTGAAGCTTTCTTT
CASSQDVGWNTEAFF
>TRBV7-2|.|.|TRBJ2-1
TGTGCCAGCAGCCTAGGGGGGCTGGACAATGAGCAGTTCTTC
CASSLGGLDNEQFF
>TRBV6-5|TRBD1|.|TRBJ1-5
TGTGCCAGCAGTCTCGACAGGGGTTGGGACCAGCCCCAGCATTTT
CASSLDRGWDQPQHF
>TRBV28|TRBD1|.|TRBJ1-1
TGTGCCAGCAGTCCATCAGGGGGTAGGTCCAAAGCTTTCTTT
CASSPSGGRSKAFF
>TRBV27|.|.|TRBJ1-2
TGTGCCAGCCGGTCGATCGCCACCCCCACGAATGGCTACACCTTC
CASRSIATPTNGYTF
>TRBV19|.|.|TRBJ1-1
TGTGCCAGTAGTATGAGCCCGTCGGGGACTGAAGCTTTCTTT
CASSMSPSGTEAFF
>TRBV12-5|.|.|TRBJ1-5
TGTGCTAGTGGTTTCCCTGCGGGCAATCAGCCCCAGCATTTT
CASGFPAGNQPQHF
>TRBV29-1|.|.|TRBJ1-2
TGCAGTTGCCTGGCGGCTGGCTACACCTTC
CSCLAAGYTF
>TRBV28|TRBD1|.|TRBJ1-1
TGTGCCAGCAGTCGGACAGGAACCACTGAAGCTTTCTTT
CASSRTGTTEAFF
>TRBV24-1|.|.|TRBJ2-1
TGTGCCACCAGTGATTTGTACGCGGGGAATGAGCAGTTCTTC
CATSDLYAGNEQFF
>TRBV19|.|.|TRBJ1-1
TGTGCCACCGAGCTCCCTGGCACTGAAGCTTTCTTT
CATELPGTEAFF
>TRBV6-1|.|.|TRBJ1-4
TGTGCCAGCAGTGAACAACTACCTAATGAAAAACTGTTTTTT
CASSEQLPNEKLFF
>TRBV5-4|.|.|TRBJ1-5
TGTGCCAGCAGCTTGCACGGGGAACTCAATCAGCCCCAGCATTTT
CASSLHGELNQPQHF
>TRBV3-1/TRBV3-2|.|.|TRBJ1-1
TGTGCCAGCAGCCAAGCGGGGGGAACTGAAGCTTTCTTT
CASSQAGGTEAFF
>TRBV29-1|.|.|TRBJ1-1
TGCAGCGTTGAAGAGCAGGGACTTAACACTGAAGCTTTCTTT
CSVEEQGLNTEAFF
>TRBV5-8|.|.|TRBJ1-4
TGTGCCAGCAGCTTGAGGGGGAGACTGTTTTTT
CASSLRGRLFF
>TRBV30|.|few|TRBJ1-2
TGTGCCTTGATGGACACCTCTAACTATGGCTACACCTTC
CALMDTSNYGYTF
>TRBV11-3|.|once|TRBJ1-5
TGTGCCAGCAGCTTAGAGTCAAATCAGCCCCAGCATTTT
CASSLESNQPQHF
>TRBV5-1|TRBD1|.|TRBJ2-5
TGCGCCAGCAGCTTGGTGGGACAGCAGGAGACCCAGTACTTC
CASSLVGQQETQYF
>TRBV7-6|TRBD1|.|TRBJ2-7
TGTGCCAGCAGCACAGGACAGGGCCCATCCTACGAGCAGTACTTC
CASSTGQGPSYEQYF
>TRBV4-1|.|.|TRBJ1-1
TGCGCCAGCAGCCAACCGGACAGACCAAACACTGAAGCTTTCTTT
CASSQPDRPNTEAFF
>TRBV9|.|.|TRBJ1-4
TGTGCCAGCAGCGTAGGCAGCAGGGCAACTAATGAAAAACTGTTTTTT
CASSVGSRATNEKLFF
>TRBV19|.|.|TRBJ1-1
TGTGCCACCACCTGGGGGGATAGTAACACTGAAGCTTTCTTT
CATTWGDSNTEAFF
>TRBV5-4|TRBD2|few|TRBJ2-1
TGTGCCAGCAGCTTGAGGCTAGCGGGACTAAATGTCAATGAGCAGTTCTTC
CASSLRLAGLNVNEQFF
>TRBV5-1|.|.|TRBJ2-1
TGCGCCAGCAGCTTGGACAGGGTGAATGAGCAGTTCTTC
CASSLDRVNEQFF
>TRBV11-2|.|.|TRBJ2-7
TGTGCCAGCAGCTCAGGAAGCAGATACTACGAGCAGTACTTC
CASSSGSRYYEQYF
>TRBV5-1|.|.|TRBJ2-7
TGCGCCAGCAGCTTGGACAATTACGAGCAGTACTTC
CASSLDNYEQYF
>TRBV19|.|.|TRBJ1-5
TGTGCCAGTAGTCTAAGAACAGGCCAGCCCCAGCATTTT
CASSLRTGQPQHF
>TRBV10-3|.|.|TRBJ2-1
TGTGCCATCAGTGGTGGCGGCAGCTCCTACAATGAGCAGTTCTTC
CAISGGGSSYNEQFF
>TRBV9|TRBD1|.|TRBJ1-1
TGTGCCAGCAGCGTAGCGGGGACAGAAACTGAAGCTTTCTTT
CASSVAGTETEAFF
>TRBV7-9|.|.|TRBJ2-1
TGTGCCAGCAGCCTTAACTACGAGCAGTTCTTC
CASSLNYEQFF
>TRBV29-1|TRBD2|.|TRBJ2-2
TGCAGCTCCCGACTAGCGGGAGCCGGGGAGCTGTTTTTT
CSSRLAGAGELFF
>TRBV7-2|.|.|TRBJ1-2
TGTGCCAGCAGCTTATCGACAGCTAACTATGGCTACACCTTC
CASSLSTANYGYTF
>TRBV27|.|.|TRBJ1-1
TGTGCCAGCGGGACAACGAACACTGAAGCTTTCTTT
CASGTTNTEAFF
>TRBV30|TRBD2|once|TRBJ2-5
TGTGCCTGGAGGGGGTTACTAGCGGGACAAGAGACCCAGTACTTC
CAWRGLLAGQETQYF
>TRBV28|.|.|TRBJ2-1
TGTGCCAGCAGTTTAAGAGGAGACAGGATAATCGATGAGCAGTTCTTC
CASSLRGDRIIDEQFF
>TRBV6-2/TRBV6-3|.|.|TRBJ1-6
TGTGCCAGCAGTCTCGACGGGTCCCCCCTCCACTTT
CASSLDGSPLHF
>TRBV30|.|.|TRBJ1-3
TGTGCCTGGAGTATGGGAGGGACATTCGGAAACACCATATATTTT
CAWSMGGTFGNTIYF
>TRBV7-9|.|.|TRBJ2-7
TGTGCCAGCAGCCAGGGGCGGACTAGGCCTTACGAGCAGTACTTC
CASSQGRTRPYEQYF
>TRBV28|TRBD2|.|TRBJ2-1
TGTGCCAGCAGCCGTACGGGACTATACCTTTGGCAGTTCTTC
CASSRTGLYLWQFF
>TRBV19|.|.|TRBJ1-3
TGTGCCGGACAAGGCAGAAACACCATATATTTT
CAGQGRNTIYF
>TRBV11-3|.|.|TRBJ1-1
TGTGCCAGCAGCCCAAGAGGATGGGGGGGCACTGAAGCTTTCTTT
CASSPRGWGGTEAFF
>TRBV5-4|.|.|TRBJ2-7
TGTGCCAGCAGCTTGCCAGGGGATCTCTACGAGCAGTACTTC
CASSLPGDLYEQYF
>TRBV12-3/TRBV12-4|TRBD1|.|TRBJ1-1
TGTGCCAGCACGGACAGGGATAGCACTGAAGCTTTCTTT
CASTDRDSTEAFF
>TRBV6-5|TRBD1|.|TRBJ2-7
TGTGCCAGCAGGTCCGGGACAGGGTTCTCCTACGAGCAGTACTTC
CASRSGTGFSYEQYF
>TRBV20-1|.|.|TRBJ2-3
TGCAGTGCTCCCCTTGTAGATACGCAGTATTTT
CSAPLVDTQYF
>TRBV6-2/TRBV6-3|TRBD2|.|TRBJ2-5
TGTGCCAGCAGTTCCGGACTAGCGGTCTCGTCCCAGTACTTC
CASSSGLAVSSQYF
>TRBV2|.|.|TRBJ2-3
TGTGCCAGCAGTGAGGGGGGAGGTACAGATACGCAGTATTTT
CASSEGGGTDTQYF
>TRBV6-5|.|few|TRBJ2-1
TGTGTAACGAAAACCCCACAGGCGTATGTGGATGAGCAGTTCTTC
CVTKTPQAYVDEQFF
>TRBV28|.|.|TRBJ1-1
TGTGCCAGCAGTGAACCCAGGGACTTGGTGGCTTTCTTT
CASSEPRDLVAFF
>TRBV7-3|.|.|TRBJ2-3
TGTGCCAGCAGCTTATCACTTACTAGCACAGATACGCAGTATTTT
CASSLSLTSTDTQYF
>TRBV30|TRBD1|.|TRBJ1-5
TGTGCCTGGAGCGGGACAGGGTACAATCAGCCCCAGCATTTT
CAWSGTGYNQPQHF
>TRBV4-3|TRBD2|many|TRBJ2-1
TGCGCCAGCAGCCAAGATTTAGCGACTAGCGGGAGATGGGATGAGCAGTTCTTC
CASSQDLATSGRWDEQFF
>TRBV7-7|.|once|TRBJ2-1
TGTGCTAGCAGCTTCGTACACCGTGGTGAGCAGTTCTTC
CASSFVHRGEQFF
>TRBV19|.|.|TRBJ1-1
TGTGCCAGTAGTAGGGGGGGCCGGACTGAAGCTTTCTTT
CASSRGGRTEAFF